Below are 13 T cell receptor beta chains sequenced from a single sample in a study of OX40 agonist ivuxolimab in advanced cancers. The assay was immunoSEQ multiplex PCR, and TCRdb's table has in-frame clones only and misses some. The table shows around 21,000 clones, with around 80% occurring only once. Sequencing was performed on CD4+ or CD8+ T cells sorted from blood, taken in a trial of the OX40 agonist ivuxolimab. These receptors were collected from an adult with an advanced solid tumor such as melanoma, head and neck, liver or kidney cancer.

The chain combines TRBV5-5 with TRBJ2-7; 9 bases are shared with TRBD1. This CDR3 spans 14 amino acids. Germline V lookup: CDR1 SGHKS, CDR2 YYEKEE (reference sequence). Trimming took 4 bases from V and 5 from J; bases not matched to a gene: 7. DNA of the CDR3: TGTGCCAGCAGCCAGGGACAGGGTAGAAACGAGCAGTACTTC. It encodes CASSQGQGRNEQYF.

The chain joins TRBV14 to TRBJ1-6; tentative D call: TRBD1 (6 bases). Germline CDR1 SGHDN, CDR2 FVKESK. There are 14 residues in the CDR3. The V end was cut by 4 bases, the J end by 5 bases, with 9 bases between. This chain's CDR3 is CASSPQGNNSPLHF. Written as DNA, the CDR3 is TGTGCCAGCAGCCCTCAGGGGAATAATTCACCCCTCCACTTT.

The chain joins TRBV4-1 to TRBJ2-7, with 11 nucleotides matching TRBD1. Germline CDR1 MGHRA, CDR2 YSYEKL. The CDR3 length is 15 residues. Germline trimming cut 3 bases from V and 2 bases from J; bases unmatched to any gene: 3. The CDR3 loop is CASSHRDRGAYEQYF. CDR3 nucleotides: TGCGCCAGCAGCCACAGGGACAGGGGGGCCTACGAGCAGTACTTC.

This sequence joins TRBV25-1 and TRBJ2-6; D is unresolved. Trimming left V 4 bases short and J 3 bases short, with 4 bases between. The CDR3 runs to 13 residues. CDR1 MGHDK and CDR2 SYGVNS come from the germline V gene. As DNA, the CDR3 is TGTGCCAGCAGTGGACATGGGGCCAACGTCCTGACTTTC. Amino acid sequence: CASSGHGANVLTF.

The chain uses TRBV27 and TRBJ2-3; 11 nucleotides agree with TRBD2. The CDR3 length is 14 residues. V shed 6 bases and J 3 bases; nucleotides not matched to a gene: 2. CDR1 and CDR2 from the germline V gene are MNHEY and SMNVEV (reference sequence). For the CDR3, the DNA is TGTGCCAGCAGAATAGCGGGGGGGACAGATACGCAGTATTTT. Translating gives CASRIAGGTDTQYF.

The rearrangement joins TRBV6-5 to TRBJ2-5, with TRBD2 matching 13 bases. The J call may be wrong; the DNA end is better matched by TRBJ2-7. Germline-derived CDR1 and CDR2 are MNHEY and SVGAGI. This CDR3 has 16 amino acids. The CDR3 is CASSWTSGGYTYEQYF. CDR3 nucleotide sequence: TGTGCCAGCAGTTGGACTAGCGGGGGCTATACCTACGAGCAGTACTTC.

V and J are TRBV5-6 and TRBJ2-3; 9 positions agree with TRBD1. This CDR3 comprises 18 residues. CDR1 SGHDT and CDR2 YYEEEE come from the germline V gene. Unmatched junction bases numbered 15, after V lost 5 bases and J lost 2 bases. The CDR3 DNA follows: TGTGCCAGCAGGGCCGGGACAGGGTGGAGAGAGGACACAGATACGCAGTATTTT. This codes for CASRAGTGWREDTDTQYF.

The V call is TRBV30, the J call TRBJ2-1; D may be TRBD2 (7 bases). CDR1 is GTSNPN, CDR2 SVGIG, per germline (reference sequence). The V end was cut by 1 base, the J end by 3 bases, with 13 bases between. The CDR3 consists of 15 residues. CDR3 residues: CAWSGGGAGYNEQFF. The CDR3 nucleotides are TGTGCCTGGAGTGGAGGGGGGGCGGGCTACAATGAGCAGTTCTTC.

This clone rates as hyperexpanded. This sequence joins TRBV11-2 and TRBJ2-1; D unclear. This CDR3 has 16 residues. The V gene's germline CDR1 is SGHAT and CDR2 FQNNGV. Between the trimmed V and J ends, which lost 2 bases and 0 bases, there was a span of 11 bases. The CDR3 DNA reads as TGTGCCAGCAGCTTAATAGCCGGTAGCTCCTACAATGAGCAGTTCTTC. Amino acids: CASSLIAGSSYNEQFF.

This chain joins TRBV7-8 and TRBJ2-7; TRBD2 matches at 9 bases. With 2 bases clipped from V and 0 bases from J, the junction kept 8 bases outside the gene matches. The germline gives CDR1 SGHVS, CDR2 FQNEAQ. This CDR3 region has 17 residues. The CDR3 sequence: CASSLLWTSESSYEQYF. The CDR3 DNA reads TGTGCCAGCAGCTTACTATGGACTAGCGAGAGCTCCTACGAGCAGTACTTC.

The V gene is TRBV6-1, the J gene TRBJ2-5, with TRBD2 matching over 12 bases. V lost 7 bases, J lost 4 bases, and 7 bases stayed unmatched. Per the germline V gene, CDR1 is MNHNS and CDR2 is SASEGT. The CDR3 contains 15 residues. The CDR3 DNA reads as TGTGCCAGCACTCAGACTAGCGGGAGAGGAGAGACCCAGTACTTC. Protein product: CASTQTSGRGETQYF.

This clone was detected only once. The chain has TRBV5-1 and TRBJ1-3; D gene unclear. The CDR3 length is 15 residues. The V end was cut by 5 bases, the J end by 0 bases, with 12 bases between. The V gene's germline CDR1 is SGHRS and CDR2 YFSETQ. The CDR3 region is CASRRHGLSGNTIYF. Here the CDR3 DNA reads TGCGCCAGCAGGCGTCACGGCCTCTCTGGAAACACCATATATTTT.

The chain couples TRBV5-6 to TRBJ1-4; D call uncertain. Trimming cost V 0 bases and J 8 bases, with 8 bases left between them. This CDR3 is built from 13 residues. CDR1 SGHDT and CDR2 YYEEEE come from the germline V gene. The CDR3 protein is CASSLGSSEKLFF. CDR3 nucleotides: TGTGCCAGCAGCTTGGGGAGCTCCGAAAAACTGTTTTTT.